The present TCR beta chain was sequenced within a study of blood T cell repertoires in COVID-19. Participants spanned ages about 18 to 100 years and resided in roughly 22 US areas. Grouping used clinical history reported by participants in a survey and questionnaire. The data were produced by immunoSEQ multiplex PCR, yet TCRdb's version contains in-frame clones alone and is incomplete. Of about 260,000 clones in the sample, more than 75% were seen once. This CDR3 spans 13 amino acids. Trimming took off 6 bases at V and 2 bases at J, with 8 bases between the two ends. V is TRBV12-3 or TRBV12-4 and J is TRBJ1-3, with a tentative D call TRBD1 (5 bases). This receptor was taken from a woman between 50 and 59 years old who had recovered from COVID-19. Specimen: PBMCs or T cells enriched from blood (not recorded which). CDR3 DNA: TGTGCCAGCAGACAGGCGGCTGGAAACACCATATATTTT. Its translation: CASRQAAGNTIYF.